Listed below are T cell receptor beta chains from one sample, sequenced in a study of cytomegalovirus exposure and HLA in healthy donors. Only in-frame clones appear in the TCRdb table, and some are missing; sequencing was by immunoSEQ multiplex PCR. The data show about 160,000 clones, around 90% seen once. Sequenced sample: PBMCs. Source of these receptors: a woman aged 25 to 39 in good health and CMV-seronegative. CDR3s include the opening cysteine and the closing phenylalanine or tryptophan.

J,V,CDR3
TRBJ2-3,TRBV6-1,CASSDTGTSGRARDTQYF
TRBJ2-2,TRBV15,CATSPLGRDGTGELFF
TRBJ2-5,TRBV7-9,CASSLVQQQETQYF
TRBJ1-4,TRBV19,CASSNSATNEKLFF
TRBJ1-2,TRBV27,CASSFGQGIHYGYTF
TRBJ1-5,TRBV7-2,CASSPSSNQPQHF
TRBJ1-5,TRBV5-1,CASSPGRLNSNQPQHF
TRBJ2-7,TRBV4-3,CASSQDRGTYEQYF
TRBJ2-7,TRBV28,CASTKDRGREQYF
TRBJ2-2,TRBV2,CASSARTSSTGELFF
TRBJ2-7,TRBV18,CASSLRVGGSGYEQYF
TRBJ2-7,TRBV30,CAWTVGGSSYEQYF
TRBJ1-1,TRBV19,CASSVTEGDTEAFF